This TCR beta chain was captured in a study of OX40 agonist ivuxolimab in advanced cancers. Study information: Recorded diagnoses for dose-escalation patients were hepatocellular carcinoma, melanoma, renal cell or head and neck cancer.

Germline loops: CDR1 MNHNS, CDR2 SASEGT. This CDR3 is built from 16 residues. Trimming stripped 3 bases from V and 4 bases from J, with 15 bases between. TCRdb keeps only in-frame clones here, not all; method: immunoSEQ multiplex PCR. In the table there are around 60,000 clones, 70% to 80% of which are singletons. The chain links TRBV6-1 to TRBJ1-4; no definite D call. The sequence was obtained from an adult with an advanced solid tumor such as melanoma, head and neck, liver or kidney cancer. This material consisted of CD4+ or CD8+ T cells sorted from blood, taken in a trial of the OX40 agonist ivuxolimab. For the CDR3, the DNA is TGTGCCAGCAGTGATAAGCCCCCGATTTTTAATGAAAAACTGTTTTTT. Its protein product is CASSDKPPIFNEKLFF.